This T cell receptor (beta chain) was identified in a study of cytomegalovirus exposure and HLA in healthy donors. PCR was performed using 60 Vbeta and 13 Jbeta primers. TCRdb's copy holds only in-frame clones and misses some; the assay was immunoSEQ multiplex PCR. The table shows approximately 200,000 clones, with less than 85% occurring only once. The CDR3 sequence is 14 residues long. V gave up 1 base and J gave up 4 bases, with 10 bases separating them. The germline V gene has CDR1 SEHNR and CDR2 FQNEAQ (reference sequence). The sample consisted of PBMCs. This clonotype originated in a girl aged 5-17 years in good health and CMV-seropositive. The chain recombines TRBV7-9 with TRBJ1-2, with D possibly matching TRBD1 (5 bases). In DNA, the CDR3 is TGTGCCAGCAGCTTAGAAGTGACAGTCTATGGCTACACCTTC. This sequence encodes CASSLEVTVYGYTF.